The 6 T cell receptor beta chains below come from one sample, sequenced in a study of human T cells and chemical hapten exposure. TCRdb re-called the 5' RACE reads with MiXCR, one entry per CDR3 protein. The repertoire has 100,000 to 120,000 distinct CDR3 sequences, around 20% of them found once; the top ten carry about 3%. The authors extracted total RNA from unfractionated whole blood. The receptors originated from a human donor in good health.

Comments on this clonotype: One junction end does not reproduce the germline sequence, and a read error may be involved. The chain joins TRBV7-7 to TRBJ2-2; D is unclear. This CDR3 contains 14 residues. Looked up from germline, CDR1 is SSHAT and CDR2 is FNYEAQ (reference sequence). The CDR3 protein is CASSSRLAPGELFF. The CDR3 bases are TGTGCTAGCAGCTCTCGACTGGCCCCCGGGGAGCTGTTTTTT.

This clonotype showed up just a few times. The V and J genes are TRBV28 and TRBJ2-7; TRBD1 aligns across 10 bases. V dropped 6 bases and J dropped 7; count of bases not matched to a gene: 12. This CDR3 is 15 amino acids long. Germline CDR1 is MDHEN and CDR2 is SYDVKM. The CDR3 DNA follows: TGTGCCAGCAGCCTAGGGGGGACAGGGGTCCGAGAGCAGTACTTC. Translating gives CASSLGGTGVREQYF.

This clonotype was seen a handful of times. This chain links TRBV6-1 with TRBJ2-4; 7 bases are shared with TRBD1. The V gene's germline CDR1 is MNHNS and CDR2 SASEGT. CDR3 size: 14 residues. J lost 1 base, V lost 5 bases, and 2 bases had no gene match. CDR3 amino acids: CASSKQGAKNIQYF. The DNA for the CDR3 is TGTGCCAGCAGTAAACAGGGGGCCAAAAACATTCAGTACTTC.

The gene calls are TRBV30 and TRBJ2-3, with a weak D call TRBD2 (5 bases). CDR3 length: 16 residues. V shed 1 base and J shed 2 bases, with 16 bases lying between them. The germline V gene has CDR1 GTSNPN and CDR2 SVGIG (reference sequence). The CDR3 reads CAWSAPPAGDTDTQYF. The CDR3 bases are TGTGCCTGGAGTGCCCCCCCGGCGGGCGACACAGATACGCAGTATTTT.

This clonotype was counted a few times. The CDR3 is CASSENREHSYEQYF. As DNA, the CDR3 is TGTGCCAGCAGTGAAAACAGGGAGCATTCCTACGAGCAGTACTTC. This chain uses TRBV25-1 with TRBJ2-7, with D possibly being TRBD1 (6 bases). Between the trimmed V and J ends, which lost 2 bases and 1 base, there was a span of 12 bases. The germline V gene has CDR1 MGHDK and CDR2 SYGVNS. This CDR3 is 15 amino acids long.

This chain joins TRBV5-1 and TRBJ1-1; TRBD1 matches at 7 bases. The CDR3 covers 13 residues. The germline CDR1 and CDR2 sequences are SGHRS and YFSETQ. Germline trimming cut 3 bases from V and 4 bases from J; bases unmatched to any gene: 3. This CDR3 reads CASSSQGITEAFF. For the CDR3, the DNA is TGCGCCAGCAGCTCACAGGGGATCACTGAAGCTTTCTTT.